These T cell receptor beta chains were read from a single sample in a study of CD8+ T cells in alopecia areata. Generated by immunoSEQ multiplex PCR, the TCRdb table keeps only in-frame clones and is missing some. The sample includes some 120,000 clones, around 50% of them seen just once. Sequencing was performed on NKG2D-low CD8+ T cells sorted from blood. These receptors were collected from a human donor with alopecia areata. Each CDR3 is given with its conserved first and last residue. Fields, in order: D gene, clone size, V gene, J gene, CDR3 DNA, CDR3 protein. The D gene is left open where the match is weak. A clone size is listed for some rows: how often the clone was seen (once, few, many), or a class if it is expanded.

d_call: NA; clone_size: NA; v_call: TRBV5-1; j_call: TRBJ2-7; cdr3_nt: TGCGCCAGCATCGGCGAGGGAATAGAGCATCACTTC; cdr3_aa: CASIGEGIEHHF
d_call: NA; clone_size: NA; v_call: TRBV29-1; j_call: TRBJ1-2; cdr3_nt: TGCAGCGTTGAGGGGGTTGGCTACACCTTC; cdr3_aa: CSVEGVGYTF
d_call: NA; clone_size: NA; v_call: TRBV30; j_call: TRBJ2-3; cdr3_nt: TGTGCGCGGAGCCCCGGTACGACAGATACGCAGTATTTT; cdr3_aa: CARSPGTTDTQYF
d_call: TRBD1; clone_size: NA; v_call: TRBV29-1; j_call: TRBJ2-6; cdr3_nt: TGCAGCGCACGGGACAGGGGGGCTGGGGCCAACGTCCTGACTTTC; cdr3_aa: CSARDRGAGANVLTF
d_call: TRBD1; clone_size: few; v_call: TRBV6-5; j_call: TRBJ2-2; cdr3_nt: TGTGCCAGCAGTGAAGGGACAGGGGCCGGGGAGCTGTTTTTT; cdr3_aa: CASSEGTGAGELFF
d_call: TRBD1; clone_size: NA; v_call: TRBV29-1; j_call: TRBJ1-2; cdr3_nt: TGCAGCGTTGAGTCTAGGGGTGACAGGGACTCCTATGGCTACACCTTC; cdr3_aa: CSVESRGDRDSYGYTF
d_call: NA; clone_size: NA; v_call: TRBV29-1; j_call: TRBJ1-2; cdr3_nt: TGCAGCGTTGAAGATCTCGACCGCAGGGAAGGCTACACCTTC; cdr3_aa: CSVEDLDRREGYTF
d_call: NA; clone_size: few; v_call: TRBV29-1; j_call: TRBJ2-7; cdr3_nt: TGCAGCGTTGGATACAGGGCATACGAGCAGTACTTC; cdr3_aa: CSVGYRAYEQYF
d_call: NA; clone_size: NA; v_call: TRBV30; j_call: TRBJ1-2; cdr3_nt: TGTGCCTGGAGGGACGGGGCAGACTATGGCTACACCTTC; cdr3_aa: CAWRDGADYGYTF
d_call: TRBD1; clone_size: NA; v_call: TRBV30; j_call: TRBJ1-2; cdr3_nt: TGTGCCTGGATCAATGAGGGACAGGGAGAGTTCGGCTACACCTTC; cdr3_aa: CAWINEGQGEFGYTF
d_call: NA; clone_size: NA; v_call: TRBV4-1; j_call: TRBJ2-4; cdr3_nt: TGCGCCAGCAGCCAAGCAAGAGAAGAAAACATTCAGTACTTC; cdr3_aa: CASSQAREENIQYF
d_call: NA; clone_size: few; v_call: TRBV7-9; j_call: TRBJ2-2; cdr3_nt: TGTGCCAGCTTAGCGACCGGGGAGCTGTTTTTT; cdr3_aa: CASLATGELFF
d_call: NA; clone_size: few; v_call: TRBV29-1; j_call: TRBJ2-5; cdr3_nt: TGCAGCGTTGTTTACAGCGGACACGGTGGAGAGACCCAGTACTTC; cdr3_aa: CSVVYSGHGGETQYF
d_call: TRBD2; clone_size: NA; v_call: TRBV29-1; j_call: TRBJ2-5; cdr3_nt: TGCAGCGCCGCCCCGGGACTAGCGGGAGAGGAGACCCAGTACTTC; cdr3_aa: CSAAPGLAGEETQYF
d_call: NA; clone_size: NA; v_call: TRBV30; j_call: TRBJ2-5; cdr3_nt: TGTGCCTGGAGTTTTACAGCCCAAGAGACCCAGTACTTC; cdr3_aa: CAWSFTAQETQYF
d_call: NA; clone_size: NA; v_call: TRBV4-3; j_call: TRBJ2-1; cdr3_nt: TGCGCCAGCAGCCAAGATTTGGGGAAAGTGGAGCAGTTCTTC; cdr3_aa: CASSQDLGKVEQFF
d_call: TRBD2; clone_size: NA; v_call: TRBV28; j_call: TRBJ2-3; cdr3_nt: TGTGCCAGCGGCCCTATTAGCGGGGGGATCGGAGATACGCAGTATTTT; cdr3_aa: CASGPISGGIGDTQYF
d_call: NA; clone_size: NA; v_call: TRBV23-1; j_call: TRBJ2-5; cdr3_nt: TGCGCCAGCAGCTGGCAGGAAAAGTACTTC; cdr3_aa: CASSWQEKYF
d_call: TRBD1; clone_size: NA; v_call: TRBV19; j_call: TRBJ2-3; cdr3_nt: TGTGCCAGTAGTACAGGGGGCCCGTGGAATACGCAGTATTTT; cdr3_aa: CASSTGGPWNTQYF
d_call: NA; clone_size: NA; v_call: TRBV29-1; j_call: TRBJ2-7; cdr3_nt: TGCAGCGTTGTCCGTACCCAGGGACCCCACGAGCAGTACTTC; cdr3_aa: CSVVRTQGPHEQYF
d_call: NA; clone_size: NA; v_call: TRBV27; j_call: TRBJ1-1; cdr3_nt: TGTGCCAGCAGTACCTACCGGAACACTGAAGCTTTCTTT; cdr3_aa: CASSTYRNTEAFF
d_call: NA; clone_size: NA; v_call: TRBV4-1; j_call: TRBJ1-1; cdr3_nt: TGCGCCAGCAGCAGGGTTGGTGATACTGAAGCTTTCTTT; cdr3_aa: CASSRVGDTEAFF
d_call: NA; clone_size: few; v_call: TRBV9; j_call: TRBJ2-1; cdr3_nt: TGTGCCAGCAGCGTACCCACGGAACTTCACAATGAGCAGTTCTTC; cdr3_aa: CASSVPTELHNEQFF
d_call: NA; clone_size: few; v_call: TRBV11-2; j_call: TRBJ2-2; cdr3_nt: TGTGCCAGCATTATCGCCGGGGAGCTGTTTTTT; cdr3_aa: CASIIAGELFF
d_call: TRBD1; clone_size: few; v_call: TRBV29-1; j_call: TRBJ2-7; cdr3_nt: TGCAGCGTGAGGACAGGGGCCACCTACGAGCAGTACTTC; cdr3_aa: CSVRTGATYEQYF
d_call: NA; clone_size: NA; v_call: TRBV29-1; j_call: TRBJ2-7; cdr3_nt: TGCAGCGTTGTTGAAGAGAGGTACGAGCAGTACTTC; cdr3_aa: CSVVEERYEQYF
d_call: TRBD1; clone_size: few; v_call: TRBV29-1; j_call: TRBJ2-7; cdr3_nt: TGCAGCGTTGAAAGGGCAGACAGGGAAACCTACGAGCAGTACTTC; cdr3_aa: CSVERADRETYEQYF
d_call: TRBD2; clone_size: few; v_call: TRBV7-9; j_call: TRBJ2-3; cdr3_nt: TGTGCCAGCAGCTCAGCTAGCGGGTTCACAGATACGCAGTATTTT; cdr3_aa: CASSSASGFTDTQYF
d_call: NA; clone_size: NA; v_call: TRBV7-9; j_call: TRBJ2-7; cdr3_nt: TGTGCCAGCAGCTTACGGTACGAGCAGTACTTC; cdr3_aa: CASSLRYEQYF
d_call: NA; clone_size: few; v_call: TRBV28; j_call: TRBJ2-1; cdr3_nt: TGTGCCAGCAGTTCGCTCAGGCACACAACCTACAATGAGCAGTTCTTC; cdr3_aa: CASSSLRHTTYNEQFF
d_call: TRBD2; clone_size: NA; v_call: TRBV6-5; j_call: TRBJ2-7; cdr3_nt: TGTGCCAGCAGTTACGGTCGGGAGGGTTACGAGCAGTACTTC; cdr3_aa: CASSYGREGYEQYF
d_call: NA; clone_size: NA; v_call: TRBV27; j_call: TRBJ2-7; cdr3_nt: TGTGCCAGCAGTTTGAGGGGGGCGAAACTCTACGAGCAGTACTTC; cdr3_aa: CASSLRGAKLYEQYF
d_call: NA; clone_size: NA; v_call: TRBV30; j_call: TRBJ2-1; cdr3_nt: TGTGCCTGGGGCCCTAGCGAGAATTACAATGAGCAGTTCTTC; cdr3_aa: CAWGPSENYNEQFF
d_call: NA; clone_size: NA; v_call: TRBV28; j_call: TRBJ2-7; cdr3_nt: TGTGCCAGCAGTCTCCCGACAGCGCTGTACGAGCAGTACTTC; cdr3_aa: CASSLPTALYEQYF
d_call: NA; clone_size: NA; v_call: TRBV6-6; j_call: TRBJ2-6; cdr3_nt: TGTGCCAGCGGCCTGGCCAACGTCCTGACTTTC; cdr3_aa: CASGLANVLTF
d_call: NA; clone_size: few; v_call: TRBV5-4; j_call: TRBJ2-6; cdr3_nt: TGTGCCAGCAGCTTGAGGAGCTCTGGGGCCAACGTCCTGACTTTC; cdr3_aa: CASSLRSSGANVLTF
d_call: NA; clone_size: NA; v_call: TRBV13; j_call: TRBJ2-1; cdr3_nt: TGTGCCAGCAGCTTAGGACAACCAGGGAATGAGCAGTTCTTC; cdr3_aa: CASSLGQPGNEQFF
d_call: NA; clone_size: NA; v_call: TRBV13; j_call: TRBJ2-3; cdr3_nt: TGTGCCAGCAGCTCCACGGCACCAGATACGCAGTATTTT; cdr3_aa: CASSSTAPDTQYF
d_call: NA; clone_size: few; v_call: TRBV28; j_call: TRBJ2-7; cdr3_nt: TGTGCCAGCACCTCCCCCGTAGCGGCCTCCTACGAGCAGTACTTC; cdr3_aa: CASTSPVAASYEQYF
d_call: NA; clone_size: NA; v_call: TRBV10-1; j_call: TRBJ1-1; cdr3_nt: TGCGCCAGCAGATCCCGGGAGAACACTGAAGCTTTCTTT; cdr3_aa: CASRSRENTEAFF
d_call: NA; clone_size: few; v_call: TRBV6-1; j_call: TRBJ2-7; cdr3_nt: TGTGCCAGCAGTGAATGGGGCTTGCAGGCTCTCTACGAGCAGTACTTC; cdr3_aa: CASSEWGLQALYEQYF
d_call: NA; clone_size: NA; v_call: TRBV29-1; j_call: TRBJ2-4; cdr3_nt: TGCAGCGTTGTCCCGGGCTCAAAAAACATTCAGTACTTC; cdr3_aa: CSVVPGSKNIQYF
d_call: NA; clone_size: NA; v_call: TRBV29-1; j_call: TRBJ2-2; cdr3_nt: TGCAGCGTCCGGGTTGACGGGGAGCTGTTTTTT; cdr3_aa: CSVRVDGELFF
d_call: TRBD1; clone_size: NA; v_call: TRBV29-1; j_call: TRBJ2-5; cdr3_nt: TGCAGCGTTAAACCCCTCTCGGGGACAGAAGAAGAGACCCAGTACTTC; cdr3_aa: CSVKPLSGTEEETQYF
d_call: NA; clone_size: NA; v_call: TRBV27; j_call: TRBJ2-2; cdr3_nt: TGTGCCAGCAGTTTAGAAACCGGGGAGCTGTTTTTT; cdr3_aa: CASSLETGELFF
d_call: NA; clone_size: NA; v_call: TRBV19; j_call: TRBJ2-3; cdr3_nt: TGTGCCAGTAGTATAGTGACAGATGATACGCAGTATTTT; cdr3_aa: CASSIVTDDTQYF
d_call: NA; clone_size: few; v_call: TRBV30; j_call: TRBJ1-1; cdr3_nt: TGTGCCTGGAGTGTACGGGAGAACACTGAAGCTTTCTTT; cdr3_aa: CAWSVRENTEAFF